The clone carrying this T cell receptor (beta chain) appeared a few times. The sort gate was single viable CD3+CD4+CD8-CD45RO+ cells for memory CD4+ T cells. Donors' CMV status reflects serum IgG against pp150, pp28, p38, p52. The CDR3 has 13 amino acids. CDR1 and CDR2 from the germline V gene are SGHAT and FQNNGV. Trimming cost V 4 bases and J 6 bases; bases outside gene matches: 4. This entry comes from a study of memory CD4+ T cells and cytomegalovirus serostatus. Study processing details: After removing out-of-frame reads, approximately 2 million distinct TCRbeta sequences remained. The method was immunoSEQ multiplex PCR; TCRdb's version includes in-frame clones alone and lacks a portion of them. For V, J and clone size, that table is used; D and trimming come from the DNA. The sample has 35,000 to 45,000 clones; about 80% are singletons.

The chain is built from TRBV11-2 and TRBJ2-7; 9 nucleotides line up with TRBD1. The sample consisted of memory CD4+ T cells from blood. This TCR derives from an adult in good health and CMV-seronegative. This CDR3 is CASSSDRGGEQYF. CDR3 nucleotides: TGTGCCAGCAGCTCGGACAGGGGAGGCGAGCAGTACTTC.